This T cell receptor beta chain was found in a study of blood T cell repertoires in COVID-19 (dated by TCRdb to the early 2020s). Some background on the complete study: Samples from collaborators originated in the United States, Italy and Spain and spanned both the acute and convalescent phases of COVID-19. The material from the prospective study consisted of cDNA or gDNA derived from T cells, B-cell-depleted T cells, or PBMCs. A de-identified subject ID, COVID-19 status, age in years and sex were almost always included in the sample metadata. The repertoires were released in a freely available public database intended as a resource for research on the immune response to SARS-CoV-2. Deeply sampled blood TCRbeta repertoires from subjects exposed to, actively infected with, or recovered from COVID-19 were included in the dataset. HLA class I and class II types, where available, came from metadata supplied by the sample provider rather than from assay-based typing. The samples were drawn from two sources: the first 160 participants of the ongoing ImmuneRACE study, and 1,254 subjects contributed by 6 global collaborators. On the study overall, not on this receptor specifically: The amount of clinical and demographic metadata varied by source and participant and was provided uncurated.

Details on this clone: This clone's antigen is unknown. Per-base quality was not reported, and no clone a single base away is much larger than it.

TCRbeta CDR3 regions were amplified from genomic DNA using the immunoSEQ Assay, a bias-controlled multiplex PCR. As for the original processing: Within the assay, amplification of reference gene primers was used to estimate how many nucleated cells each sample contained. Sequence reads were collapsed and filtered to measure the absolute abundance of every unique TCRbeta CDR3 rearrangement. For each sample, productive Simpson clonality was calculated as the square root of Simpson's diversity index over productive rearrangements. The table comes from immuneACCESS by way of TCRdb, which keeps in-frame sequences with V and J called. Part of the clones is missing from these tables; in studies checked, under half for an unresolved V gene and the rest for unknown reasons. The V and J calls and clone size are taken from that table; D and trimming were inferred from the DNA. Recorded for this sample are around 95,000 clones; more than 65% of them occurred a single time. Of the sample, around 10% falls within the top ten clones.

According to the germline V gene (reference sequence), CDR1 reads MNHNY and CDR2 reads SVGAGI. Inclusive of the bounding cysteine and phenylalanine, the CDR3 is 14 residues long. The DNA shown is the 42-base CDR3, in frame from base 1. V ends up 0 bases short and J 6 bases short, with an unmatched junction base count of 3. Collaborating institutions collected whole blood in K2EDTA tubes following their own protocols. For TCRbeta analysis, collaborators shipped samples as frozen whole blood, isolated PBMCs, or DNA extracted from either of those sample types. This clonotype was sampled from a woman of 80 years or more with acute or convalescent COVID-19. The sequencing sample was made of peripheral blood. The rearrangement joined TRBV6-6 to TRBJ2-7; 9 bases in the junction line up with TRBD2. The CDR3 reads as follows: CASSYSLAGTEQYF. The nucleotides are TGTGCCAGCAGTTACTCGCTAGCGGGGACCGAGCAGTACTTC.